This T cell receptor (beta chain) came from a study of T cell responses to AZD1222 COVID-19 vaccine. Only in-frame clones appear in the TCRdb table, and some are missing; sequencing was by immunoSEQ multiplex PCR. Of over 90,000 clones listed, roughly 89% are singletons. About this clone itself: What it binds is unknown.

Germline-derived CDR1 and CDR2 are SGHRS and YFSETQ. The CDR3 is 13 residues long. The V and J ends lost 4 bases and 2 bases, in that order; junction bases with no gene match: 0. Notes on the study in general: Vaccination with two AZD1222 doses was followed by a rise in Spike-specific TCR breadth and depth. The study found vaccine-associated CD4 TCRs spanning spike, dominant at 160-218 and 743-854.

Material: peripheral blood, obtained on day 0 of AZD1222 vaccination. The clonotype was recovered from an adult in good health. This chain joins TRBV5-1 and TRBJ2-7, with 10 positions matching TRBD1. CDR3 in amino acids: CASSGTGAYEQYF. As DNA, the CDR3 is TGCGCCAGCAGCGGGACAGGGGCCTACGAGCAGTACTTC.